This record concerns one T cell receptor (beta chain) sequence. Distinct nucleotide sequences in the sample also encode this CDR3. The CDR3 contains 12 residues. Germline CDR1 reads LNHDA; CDR2 reads SQIVND (reference sequence). With 6 bases removed from V and 5 bases from J, the gap between germline ends came to 10 bases. In the study's own analysis: Estimated nucleated cell counts came from reference gene primer amplification. TCRdb's table, derived via immunoSEQ multiplex PCR, lists solely in-frame clones and lacks some. That table supplies the V and J calls and clone size; D and trimming were determined from the DNA. The table lists around 47,000 clones, roughly 91% of them singletons. The sample originates from a study of blood T cell repertoires in COVID-19. Overall study context: The study drew acute and convalescent COVID-19 samples from the United States, Italy and Spain. Nucleic acid was either cDNA or gDNA, and it came from T cells, B-cell-depleted T cells, or PBMCs.

This sequence originates from a man aged 50 to 60 with active COVID-19. Source material: peripheral blood. V gene TRBV19 combines with J gene TRBJ2-5, with D possibly TRBD2 on 6 matching bases. This CDR3 is CASRQSGETQYF. The CDR3 nucleotides are TGTGCCAGTAGACAGAGCGGGGAGACCCAGTACTTC.